In its sample, the clone carrying this T cell receptor (beta chain) was seen a few times. The antigen is undetermined. Primers: 60 Vbeta forward and 13 Jbeta reverse. Assay used: immunoSEQ multiplex PCR; TCRdb lists only in-frame clones, some missing. The repertoire holds around 140,000 clones, with about 61% as singletons. These data are taken from a study of cytomegalovirus exposure and HLA in healthy donors. Findings of the study overall: When a later analysis compared HLA-associated TCR beta chains with equally common others, the HLA-associated chains turned out to be more clonally expanded and to have lower generation probabilities. Most TCR sequences proved rare, with some public TCRs found in many donors. The study reported that TCR beta sequences accurately predicted HLA-A and HLA-B alleles in most subjects.

The trim removed 5 bases at V and 6 bases at J, leaving 0 bases unmatched. Per germline, CDR1 SGHTA and CDR2 FQGNSA. The CDR3 extends over 12 amino acids. This TCR came from a woman aged 40 to 49 in good health and CMV-seronegative. Material for sequencing was PBMCs. The V and J genes are TRBV7-2 and TRBJ2-1, with TRBD1 identical over 8 bases. In nucleotides, the CDR3 is TGTGCCAGCAGCACAGGGGGCAATGAGCAGTTCTTC. As protein: CASSTGGNEQFF.